Listed below are T cell receptor beta chains from one sample, sequenced in a study of blood T cell repertoires in COVID-19. TCRdb's copy holds only in-frame clones and misses some; the assay was immunoSEQ multiplex PCR. The top ten clones hold over 2.5% of a sample with about 180,000 clones, 70% to 90% of them seen once. Input material: peripheral blood. The source of these receptors is a man in his fifties or sixties with acute or convalescent COVID-19. The CDR3 runs from the conserved cysteine through the conserved F or W. A D gene is named only where the DNA matches it firmly. The size field is filled for only some rows; it gives once, few, many or a size class.

TRBV29-1	TRBD1	13	TRBJ1-2	-	TGCAGCGTGGAGGGGGCAGGGTCGTATGGCTACACCTTC	CSVEGAGSYGYTF
TRBV3-1/TRBV3-2	TRBD2	15	TRBJ2-7	once	TGTGCCAGCAGCCCGGGCCTAAGCGGGAGGGCCAAGCAGTACTTC	CASSPGLSGRAKQYF
TRBV30	TRBD2	16	TRBJ2-2	-	TGTGCCTGGAGTGTACGGGTAGCGGGAGTCGCCGGGGAGCTGTTTTTT	CAWSVRVAGVAGELFF
TRBV7-8	TRBD1	15	TRBJ1-1	-	TGTGCCAGCAGCTTAGTACAGGGGGCGAACACTGAAGCTTTCTTT	CASSLVQGANTEAFF
TRBV19	TRBD2	15	TRBJ2-1	-	TGTGCCAGTTCTAGACTAGCGGGGGACTACAATGAGCAGTTCTTC	CASSRLAGDYNEQFF
TRBV4-3	TRBD1	16	TRBJ1-2	few	TGCGCCAGCAGCCAAGAAGGGACAGGGGAGAGGTATGGCTACACCTTC	CASSQEGTGERYGYTF
TRBV6-6	TRBD2	15	TRBJ2-1	-	TGTGCCAGCAGTTACCTGACTAGCGGGGGTCTTGAGCAGTTCTTC	CASSYLTSGGLEQFF
TRBV7-2	TRBD1	12	TRBJ2-4	-	TGTGCCAGCAGCCCACAGGGGAACATTCAGTACTTC	CASSPQGNIQYF
TRBV6-5	TRBD1	15	TRBJ1-2	-	TGTGCCAGCAGCACAAACACTGGACAGGGATATGGCTACACCTTC	CASSTNTGQGYGYTF
TRBV7-9	-	16	TRBJ1-6	-	TGTGCCAGCAGCCCGTCCAACCCGTCCAGGAATTCACCCCTCCACTTT	CASSPSNPSRNSPLHF
TRBV27	-	14	TRBJ2-2	-	TGTGCCAGCAGTTTAACGGCGGCCCGCGGGGAGCTGTTTTTT	CASSLTAARGELFF